Given below is one T cell receptor (beta chain) in context. Its matching antigen is unknown. The data stem from a study of blood T cells in healthy people across ages. The CDR3 covers 15 residues. The germline gives CDR1 SGHAT, CDR2 FQNNGV. V dropped 5 bases and J dropped 5 bases, with 15 bases sitting between them. Combining a sample-barcoded 5' primer with a J-beta primer mix, a second PCR ran for roughly 6 to 11 cycles. MiXCR was run by TCRdb on the 5' RACE reads, yielding one entry per CDR3 protein. The sample consists of about 780,000 distinct CDR3 sequences, around 50% of them appearing once. Whole-study results and caveats: As age increased, TCR beta diversity per million T cells fell in a roughly linear fashion. Not knowing donor CMV status may have confounded expanded clonotype changes.

Source material: blood. The V and J genes are TRBV11-2 and TRBJ2-2, with D possibly matching TRBD1 (6 bases). The receptor was derived from an elderly man in good health. CDR3 sequence (DNA): TGTGCCAGCAGCGAGGGGGTTTACGGGACCGGGGAGCTGTTTTTT. This encodes CASSEGVYGTGELFF.